Presented here are 2 T cell receptor beta chains from one specimen sequenced in a study of metastatic and nonmetastatic thyroid tumors. TCRdb re-clonotyped the PCR reads through MiXCR. The sample yields around 24,000 clones, 10% to 15% seen once. Not a single patient had been given any form of treatment at any point before undergoing thyroid surgery. Sequenced material: blood. All receptors derive from a female donor with papillary thyroid cancer or a benign thyroid nodule (not recorded which). Some clones in this sample may be carry-over from other donors' samples.

At least ten counts were recorded for this clone. The gene calls are TRBV5-1 and TRBJ1-1; D gene uncertain. The CDR3 totals 14 residues. The V end was cut by 3 bases, the J end by 11 bases, with 20 bases between. Germline-derived CDR1 and CDR2 are SGHRS and YFSETQ. CDR3: CASSSLGGPSPAFF. As DNA, the CDR3 is TGCGCCAGCAGCTCCCTTGGAGGACCTTCGCCGGCTTTCTTT.

Points on this clone: A junction end diverges from the germline sequence, so it may reflect a read error. The chain is built from TRBV12-3 or TRBV12-4 and TRBJ2-1, with TRBD1 identical over 8 bases. This CDR3 is built from 13 residues. CDR3 in amino acids: CVSSGQGGIGQFF. CDR3 bases: TGTGTCAGCAGCGGACAGGGCGGGATTGGGCAGTTCTTC.